This TCR beta chain appears in the sequencing data of a study of CD8 T cells in ankylosing spondylitis. Regarding the study as a whole: Certain motif variants had earlier appeared in reactive arthritis synovial fluid and blood. Disease-linked clones were reportedly significantly enriched in matched ankylosing spondylitis synovial fluid. Ankylosing spondylitis blood appeared to be characterized by a TCR beta motif of under ten highly homologous variants.

V was pared by 2 bases and J by 5 bases, with 7 bases between. There are 13 residues in the CDR3. Per germline, CDR1 SGHTA and CDR2 FQGNSA. Library preparation for TCR beta used quantitative 5'-RACE with molecular barcodes. Each CDR3 protein is one row after TCRdb ran MiXCR on the 5' RACE reads. The data show 150,000 to 200,000 distinct CDR3 sequences, around 32% seen once. This clonotype was seen at least ten times. Its antigen is unidentified. The chain uses TRBV7-2 and TRBJ1-5; D unresolved. The TCR sequence derives from a male donor with ankylosing spondylitis. Sequenced input: synovial fluid, either unsorted or a sorted T cell fraction (not recorded which). The CDR3 region has the DNA TGTGCCAGCAGCTTATTCGGGGATCAGCCCCAGCATTTT. This encodes CASSLFGDQPQHF.